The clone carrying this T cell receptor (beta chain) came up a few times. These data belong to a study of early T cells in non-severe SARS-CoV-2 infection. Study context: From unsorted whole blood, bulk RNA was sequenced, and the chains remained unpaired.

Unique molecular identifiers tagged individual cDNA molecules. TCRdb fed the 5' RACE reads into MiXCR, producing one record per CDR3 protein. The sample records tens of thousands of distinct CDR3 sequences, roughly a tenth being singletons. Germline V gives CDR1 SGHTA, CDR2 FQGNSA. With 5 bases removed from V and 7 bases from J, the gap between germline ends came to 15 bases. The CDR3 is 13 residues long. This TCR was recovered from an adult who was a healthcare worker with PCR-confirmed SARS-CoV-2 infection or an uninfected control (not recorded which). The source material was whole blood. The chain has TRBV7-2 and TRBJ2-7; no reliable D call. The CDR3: CASSPSSLGEQYF. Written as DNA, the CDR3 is TGTGCCAGCAGCCCGTCCTCGTTGGGAGAGCAGTACTTC.